A selection of T cell receptor beta chains follows, all from one sample in a study of CD4+ T cells in melanoma. TCRdb's table, derived via immunoSEQ multiplex PCR, lists solely in-frame clones and lacks some. This sample carries 90,000 to 130,000 clones, 92% of them seen once, and the ten largest clones take about 3.3%. Sequencing input: peripheral blood. These receptors originate from a human donor with melanoma. The conserved cysteine and the conserved F or W are not part of the CDR3 here.

v_call: TRBV4-1
cdr3_aa: ASSQDSGWEQY

v_call: TRBV19
cdr3_aa: ASSIDKAADTQY

v_call: TRBV2
cdr3_aa: ASMRETLNTEAF

v_call: TRBV9
cdr3_aa: ASSVVGNPGDTQY

v_call: TRBV2
cdr3_aa: ASSAGSGIYYEQY

v_call: TRBV18
cdr3_aa: ASSPQVWDVGEKLF

v_call: TRBV15
cdr3_aa: ATSREGRVEGSDTQY

v_call: TRBV4-2
cdr3_aa: ASSHLPTSVGPDTQY

v_call: TRBV4-3
cdr3_aa: ASSQDTSTYNEQF

v_call: TRBV7-6
cdr3_aa: ASSSGPLYEQY

v_call: TRBV5-6
cdr3_aa: ASSQLRTSSYEQY

v_call: TRBV4-1
cdr3_aa: ASSRRGLAGREETQY

v_call: TRBV5-1
cdr3_aa: ASSSGPDTQY

v_call: TRBV4-2
cdr3_aa: ASSARIRTGDGEQY

v_call: TRBV11-3
cdr3_aa: ASSFRPSGSYEQF

v_call: TRBV14
cdr3_aa: ASSHVRGGLQEGYT

v_call: TRBV6-5
cdr3_aa: ASRRSGSNNEQF

v_call: TRBV7-2
cdr3_aa: ASSLGTSGLLAQY